These 18 T cell receptor beta chains originate from one sample sequenced in a study of breast tumors, draining lymph nodes, adjacent tissues. TCRdb reanalysed the multiplex PCR reads using MiXCR and keeps one entry per CDR3 protein. The profile shows some 140,000 distinct CDR3 sequences, 20% to 25% of them singletons. Samples came from axillary lymph nodes draining the breast cancer. Sequenced input: axillary lymph node tissue. These receptors all stem from a female donor with breast cancer. Some clones in this sample may be carry-over from other donors' samples.

The table lists this clonotype with many counts. The V and J genes are TRBV5-4 and TRBJ2-1; D is uncertain. Trimming left V 2 bases short and J 6 bases short, with 9 bases between. Germline assignment: CDR1 SGHNT and CDR2 YYREEE (reference sequence). CDR3 length equals 13 residues. CDR3 in DNA: TGTGCCAGCAGCTTCCCAAATCGCAATGAGCAGTTCTTC. Its protein is CASSFPNRNEQFF.

This clonotype was counted at least ten times. This chain joins TRBV7-8 and TRBJ2-1, with 7 bases fitting TRBD2. The CDR3 is 17 amino acids. Germline V CDR1 and CDR2: SGHVS, FQNEAQ. V dropped 2 bases and J dropped 7; count of bases not matched to a gene: 14. DNA of the CDR3: TGTGCCAGCAGCTTACCGACGGGCACTTGGCGGGAGAATGAGCAGTTCTTC. Translating it yields CASSLPTGTWRENEQFF.

Only a few counts were recorded for this clonotype. The rearrangement joins TRBV20-1 to TRBJ2-4; D might be TRBD1 or TRBD2, each matching 5 bases. The V end was cut by 1 base, the J end by 5 bases, with 6 bases between. This CDR3 is built from 12 residues. Germline V CDR1 and CDR2: DFQATT, SNEGSKA (reference sequence). CDR3 sequence: CSARGDQNIQYF. CDR3 nucleotide sequence: TGCAGTGCTAGAGGGGACCAAAACATTCAGTACTTC.

This clonotype appeared many times. This sequence joins TRBV5-5 and TRBJ2-5, with D unresolved. Germline V gene data show CDR1 as SGHKS and CDR2 as YYEKEE (reference sequence). The CDR3 extends over 11 amino acids. The V and J ends lost 0 bases and 5 bases respectively, with 2 bases between them. The CDR3 coding sequence is TGTGCCAGCAGCTTGGATGAGACCCAGTACTTC. Its translation: CASSLDETQYF.

In regard to this clonotype: This clone may be a read error of a much larger clone one base away. The rearrangement links TRBV29-1 to TRBJ2-5; no clear D gene. Germline CDR1 reads SQVTM; CDR2 reads ANQGSEA. The length of the CDR3 is 13 residues. The CDR3 nucleotides are TGCAGCTTTGAAAGAGGATGGCAAGAGACCCAGTACTTC. It codes for CSFERGWQETQYF.

With respect to this clonotype: A much larger clone is a single base away; this may be a read error. This chain uses TRBV10-3 with TRBJ2-3, with 9 bases matching TRBD1. This CDR3 is built from 17 residues. Per the germline V gene, CDR1 is ENHRY and CDR2 is SYGVKD. CDR3 region: CAIWTGATTGSTDAQYF. The CDR3 DNA sequence: TGTGCCATCTGGACAGGGGCCACGACGGGATCCACAGATGCGCAGTATTTT.

This clonotype was recorded at least ten times. The chain employs TRBV20-1 and TRBJ2-5, with D uncertain. CDR3 length equals 13 residues. Germline assignment: CDR1 DFQATT and CDR2 SNEGSKA (reference sequence). Trimming took 4 bases from V and 4 from J, leaving 13 bases between them. Here the CDR3 reads CSAKFAGTETQYF. The CDR3, as DNA: TGCAGTGCTAAATTTGCTGGCACAGAGACCCAGTACTTC.

This clonotype was counted many times. CDR3 in DNA: TGTGCCAGCAGCCTAGCGGGGGCCTTCACAGATACGCAGTATTTT. Translating it yields CASSLAGAFTDTQYF. This chain connects TRBV7-3 to TRBJ2-3, with TRBD2 matching over 10 bases. The length of the CDR3 is 15 residues. Germline V gene lookup returns CDR1 SGHTA and CDR2 FQGTGA. V lost 5 bases to trimming and J lost 2 bases; unmatched junction nucleotides: 4.

At least ten counts were recorded for this clonotype. The chain has TRBV7-9 and TRBJ1-4; weak D call: TRBD1 (5 bases). Trimming cost V 3 bases and J 8 bases, with 16 bases left between them. This CDR3 is built from 15 residues. CDR1 is SEHNR and CDR2 is FQNEAQ in the germline V gene (reference sequence). This chain's CDR3 is CASSFPRGAREKLFF. For the CDR3, the DNA is TGTGCCAGCAGCTTCCCAAGGGGCGCTAGGGAAAAACTGTTTTTT. Combining the CDR3 with reference TRBV7-9 and TRBJ1-4 gives the whole variable domain DTGVSQNPRHKITKRGQNVTFRCDPISEHNRLYWYRQTLGQGPEFLTYFQNEAQLEKSRLLSDRFSAERPKGSFSTLEIQRTEQGDSAMYLCASSFPRGAREKLFFGSGTQLSVL.

The chain is built from TRBV5-1 and TRBJ2-3; 12 bases agree with TRBD2. The CDR3 runs 17 residues. Germline V gene lookup returns CDR1 SGHRS and CDR2 YFSETQ. V lost 3 bases, J lost 3 bases, and 8 bases stayed unmatched. CDR3 coding DNA: TGCGCCAGCAGCTACCGGACTAGCGGGAAGGGGACAGATACGCAGTATTTT. It yields the protein CASSYRTSGKGTDTQYF.

A note on this clonotype: This may arise from a read error, as a much more abundant clone is one base away. The chain carries TRBV24-1 and TRBJ2-3; a weak D match, TRBD2 (5 bases). The germline CDR1 and CDR2 sequences are KGHDR and SFDVKD. This CDR3 comprises 15 residues. In DNA form, the CDR3 reads TGTGCCGCCAGTGGGGATCGGGGATGGACAGATACGCAGTATTTT. It translates to CAASGDRGWTDTQYF.

This clonotype came up many times. This chain links TRBV2 with TRBJ1-2, with no clear D. Trimming stripped 0 bases from V and 1 base from J, with 9 bases between. The CDR3 contains 15 residues. Germline-derived CDR1 and CDR2 are SNHLY and FYNNEI. The CDR3, as DNA: TGTGCCAGCAGTGAAGCCCCATCGGTTAACTATGGCTACACCTTC. Translation: CASSEAPSVNYGYTF.

This clonotype has just one count. A much larger clone sits a single nucleotide away, making a read error possible. The V and J genes are TRBV27 and TRBJ1-6, with no clear D. This CDR3 spans 14 amino acids. Germline assignment: CDR1 MNHEY and CDR2 SMNVEV (reference sequence). The V gene lost 3 bases and the J gene lost 4 bases, with 7 bases spanning the gap. Here the CDR3 reads CASSFGRYNSPLHF. In DNA, the CDR3 is TGTGCCAGCAGTTTCGGACGGTATAATTCACCCCTCCACTTT.

Many counts were recorded for this clonotype. The chain joins TRBV6-1 to TRBJ2-2; perhaps TRBD2 as D (6 bases). This CDR3 contains 16 residues. The V gene's germline CDR1 is MNHNS and CDR2 SASEGT. Trimming took 2 bases from V and 0 from J, leaving 10 bases between them. The CDR3 DNA follows: TGTGCCAGCAGTGAATACGGGGGATCGAACACCGGGGAGCTGTTTTTT. Protein: CASSEYGGSNTGELFF.

Of note for this clonotype: This may arise from a read error, as a much more abundant clone is one base away. This chain uses TRBV19 with TRBJ2-5, with a weak D call TRBD2 (6 bases). Deletions cut 3 bases from V and 5 bases from J, with 19 bases between. This CDR3 is 16 amino acids long. CDR1 is LNHDA, CDR2 SQIVND, per germline (reference sequence). This CDR3 is CASSMPRGRIRETQYF. Here the CDR3 DNA reads TGTGCCAGTAGTATGCCTAGAGGGAGGATCCGGGAGACCCAGTACTTC.

A word on this clonotype: The CDR3 end shows no conserved phenylalanine or tryptophan, and so a read error is likely. The chain recombines TRBV11-2 with TRBJ2-1, with D unclear. This CDR3 comprises 14 residues. Per germline, CDR1 SGHAT and CDR2 FQNNGV. With 5 bases removed from V and 7 bases from J, the gap between germline ends came to 15 bases. As DNA, the CDR3 is TGTGCCAGCAGCGAGTGGGCACTCCAAAATGAGCAGTTCCTC. Residues: CASSEWALQNEQFL.

About this clonotype: Because the CDR3 is missing its conserved closing phenylalanine or tryptophan, this is likely a read error. This chain connects TRBV19 to TRBJ1-5; unclear D gene. The V end was cut by 7 bases, the J end by 8 bases, with 15 bases between. CDR3 size: 13 residues. The germline gives CDR1 LNHDA, CDR2 SQIVND (reference sequence). CDR3 nucleotide sequence: TGTGCCAGTAAACCAGATCAGTCTGAGCCCCAGCATCTT. It is translated as CASKPDQSEPQHL.

Many counts were recorded for this clonotype. The chain carries TRBV6-1 and TRBJ1-2; 10 nucleotides line up with TRBD1. Germline V gives CDR1 MNHNS, CDR2 SASEGT. CDR3 length: 14 residues. Unmatched junction bases numbered 9, after V lost 7 bases and J lost 7 bases. The CDR3 bases are TGTGCCAGCACTAAGACAGGGGGCATCAGTGGCTACACCTTC. As protein: CASTKTGGISGYTF.